Sequencing of this T cell receptor beta chain was carried out in a study of T cell responses to AZD1222 COVID-19 vaccine. Broader study findings: The study found vaccine-associated CD4 TCRs spanning spike, dominant at 160-218 and 743-854. Of the AZD1222 recipients, only 6 or 7 were seropositive at baseline. Samples come after the peak T cell response, not at day 14.

Trimming removed 1 base from V and 6 bases from J; junction bases left unmatched: 4. Germline-derived CDR1 and CDR2 are MNHEY and SVGAGI. The length of the CDR3 is 14 residues. Sequenced by immunoSEQ multiplex PCR; TCRdb stores in-frame clones only, minus some. There are over 130,000 clones in the sample; approximately 92% occur only once, and 3% to 3.5% lies in the top ten. Comments on this clone: Its specificity is unknown.

Sequenced here: peripheral blood, sampled 28 days after the second AZD1222 dose. The rearrangement joins TRBV6-5 to TRBJ1-2; 8 positions agree with TRBD1. The source of this sequence is an adult who received the AZD1222 COVID-19 vaccine. DNA of the CDR3: TGTGCCAGCAGTTACTTGGGACAGGCGAATGGCTACACCTTC. It is translated as CASSYLGQANGYTF.